This TCR beta chain was observed in a study of graft-versus-host responses after intestinal transplantation. Study overall: All of the recipients had induction that used anti-thymocyte globulin, then tacrolimus and steroids for about 3 years. Study-wide results and caveats: Elevated graft-versus-host to host-versus-graft clonal ratios in allografts were recorded for patients with graft-donor T cell macrochimerism. Investigators detected GvH clones in recipient marrow, with some emerging earlier in ileum or blood.

Some clones are missing from TCRdb's copy, which holds only in-frame ones; the method was immunoSEQ multiplex PCR. The table shows roughly 40,000 clones, with 93% occurring only once. The count of this clone is one. Its antigen is not identified. Trimming pared 4 bases from V and 0 bases from J, leaving 18 bases between. Germline lookup yields CDR1 MNHEY and CDR2 SMNVEV (reference sequence). The CDR3 has 17 residues. The V gene is TRBV27, the J gene TRBJ1-1; possible D gene TRBD1, 6 bases. The receptor was isolated from a human patient who received an intestinal transplant, so some T cells may come from the graft donor. The sequencing here drew on PBMCs, taken approximately 700 days after intestinal transplantation. Here the CDR3 reads CASSSQPSDSLNTEAFF. The DNA of the CDR3 is TGTGCCAGCAGTTCACAACCTTCGGACAGCCTGAACACTGAAGCTTTCTTT.